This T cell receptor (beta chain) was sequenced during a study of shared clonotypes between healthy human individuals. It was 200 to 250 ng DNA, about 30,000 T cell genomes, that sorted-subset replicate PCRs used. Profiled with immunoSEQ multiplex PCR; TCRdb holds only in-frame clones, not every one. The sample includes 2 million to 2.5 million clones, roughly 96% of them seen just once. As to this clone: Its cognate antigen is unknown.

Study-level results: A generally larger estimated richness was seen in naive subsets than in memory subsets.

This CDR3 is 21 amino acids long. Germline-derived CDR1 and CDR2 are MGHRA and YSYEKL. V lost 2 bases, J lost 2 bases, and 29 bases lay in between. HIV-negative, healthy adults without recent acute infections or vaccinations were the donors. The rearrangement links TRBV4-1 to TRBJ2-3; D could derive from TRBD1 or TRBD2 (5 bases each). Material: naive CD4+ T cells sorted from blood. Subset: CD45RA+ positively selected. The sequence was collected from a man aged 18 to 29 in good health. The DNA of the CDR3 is TGCGCCAGCAGCCAACCTTTGAAAAGGGACGGGCAGACCTTAAACACAGATACGCAGTATTTT. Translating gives CASSQPLKRDGQTLNTDTQYF.